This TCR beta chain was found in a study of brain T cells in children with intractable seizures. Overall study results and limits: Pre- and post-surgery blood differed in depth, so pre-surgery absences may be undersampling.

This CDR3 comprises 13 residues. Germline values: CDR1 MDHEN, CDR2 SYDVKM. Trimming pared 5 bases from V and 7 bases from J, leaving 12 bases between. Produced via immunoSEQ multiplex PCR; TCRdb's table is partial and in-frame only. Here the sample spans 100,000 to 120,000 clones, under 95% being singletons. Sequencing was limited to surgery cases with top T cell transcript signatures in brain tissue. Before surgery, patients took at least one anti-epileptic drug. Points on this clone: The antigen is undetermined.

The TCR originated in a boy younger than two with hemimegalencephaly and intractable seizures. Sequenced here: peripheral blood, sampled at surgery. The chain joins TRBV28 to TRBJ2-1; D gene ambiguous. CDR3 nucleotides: TGTGCCAGCAGTCTACCCCTCCCGAATGAGCAGTTCTTC. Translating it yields CASSLPLPNEQFF.